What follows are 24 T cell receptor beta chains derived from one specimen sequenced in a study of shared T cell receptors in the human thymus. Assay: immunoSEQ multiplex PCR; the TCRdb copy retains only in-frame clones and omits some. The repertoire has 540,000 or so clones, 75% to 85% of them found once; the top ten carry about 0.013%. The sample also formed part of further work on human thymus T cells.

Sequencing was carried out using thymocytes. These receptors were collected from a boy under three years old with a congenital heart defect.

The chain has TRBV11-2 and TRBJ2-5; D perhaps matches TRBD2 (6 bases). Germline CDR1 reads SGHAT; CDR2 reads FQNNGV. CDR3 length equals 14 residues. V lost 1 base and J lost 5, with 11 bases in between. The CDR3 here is CASSLAGVGETQYF. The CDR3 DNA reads TGTGCCAGCAGCTTAGCGGGAGTGGGGGAGACCCAGTACTTC.

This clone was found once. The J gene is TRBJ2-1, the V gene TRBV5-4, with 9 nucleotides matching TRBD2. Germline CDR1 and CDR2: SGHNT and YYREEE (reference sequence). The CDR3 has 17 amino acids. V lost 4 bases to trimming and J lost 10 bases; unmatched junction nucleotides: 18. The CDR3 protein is CASSPAGRGRADGEQFF. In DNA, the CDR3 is TGTGCCAGCAGCCCTGCTGGCCGCGGGAGGGCCGACGGAGAGCAGTTCTTC.

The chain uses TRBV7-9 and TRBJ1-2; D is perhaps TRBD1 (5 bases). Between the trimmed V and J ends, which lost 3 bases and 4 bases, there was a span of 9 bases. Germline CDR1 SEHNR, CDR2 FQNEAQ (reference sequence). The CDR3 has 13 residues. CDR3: CASSFSGFYGYTF. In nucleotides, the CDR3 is TGTGCCAGCAGCTTCTCAGGGTTCTATGGCTACACCTTC.

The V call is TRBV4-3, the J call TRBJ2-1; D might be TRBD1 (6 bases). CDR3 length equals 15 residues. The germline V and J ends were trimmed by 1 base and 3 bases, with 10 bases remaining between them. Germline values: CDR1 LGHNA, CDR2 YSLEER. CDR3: CASSQGGHCYNEQFF. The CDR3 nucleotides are TGCGCCAGCAGCCAAGGGGGACATTGCTACAATGAGCAGTTCTTC.

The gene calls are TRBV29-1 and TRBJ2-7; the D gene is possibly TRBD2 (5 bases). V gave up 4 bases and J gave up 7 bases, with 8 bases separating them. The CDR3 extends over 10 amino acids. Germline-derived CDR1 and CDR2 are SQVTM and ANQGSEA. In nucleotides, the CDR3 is TGCAGCGTTGGAGGGAGTGAGCAGTACTTC. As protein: CSVGGSEQYF.

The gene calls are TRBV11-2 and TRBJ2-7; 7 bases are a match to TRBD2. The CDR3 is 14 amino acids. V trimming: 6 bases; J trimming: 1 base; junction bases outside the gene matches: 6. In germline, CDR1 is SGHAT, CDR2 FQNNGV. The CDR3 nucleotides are TGTGCCAGCAGAACCGGACTAGAGTCCTACGAGCAGTACTTC. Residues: CASRTGLESYEQYF.

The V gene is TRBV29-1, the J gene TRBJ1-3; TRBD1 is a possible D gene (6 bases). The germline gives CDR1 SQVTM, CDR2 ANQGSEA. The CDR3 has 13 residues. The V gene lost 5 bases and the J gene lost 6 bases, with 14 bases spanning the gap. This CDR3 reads CSVKTGEENTIYF. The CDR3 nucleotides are TGCAGCGTTAAGACAGGAGAGGAAAACACCATATATTTT.

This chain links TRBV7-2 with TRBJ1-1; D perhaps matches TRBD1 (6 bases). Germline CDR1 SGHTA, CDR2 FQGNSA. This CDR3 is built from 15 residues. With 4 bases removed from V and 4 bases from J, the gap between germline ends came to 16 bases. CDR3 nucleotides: TGTGCCAGCAGCTCACCCGAGGGGGGGGGCACTGAAGCTTTCTTT. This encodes CASSSPEGGGTEAFF.

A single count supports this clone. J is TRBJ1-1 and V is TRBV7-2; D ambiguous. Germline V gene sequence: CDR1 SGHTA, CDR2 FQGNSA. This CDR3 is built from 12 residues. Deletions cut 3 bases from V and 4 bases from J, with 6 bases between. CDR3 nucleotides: TGTGCCAGCAGCTTTTCCAGCACTGAAGCTTTCTTT. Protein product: CASSFSSTEAFF.

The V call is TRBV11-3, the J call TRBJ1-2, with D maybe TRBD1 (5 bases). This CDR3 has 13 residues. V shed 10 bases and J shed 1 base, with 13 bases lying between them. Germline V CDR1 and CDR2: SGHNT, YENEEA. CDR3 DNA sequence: TGTGCCACAACGGGAGGGGATAACTATGGCTACACCTTC. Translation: CATTGGDNYGYTF.

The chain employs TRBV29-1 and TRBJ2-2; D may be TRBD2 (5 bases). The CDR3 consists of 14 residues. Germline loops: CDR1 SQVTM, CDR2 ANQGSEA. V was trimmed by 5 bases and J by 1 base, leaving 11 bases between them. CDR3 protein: CSVKSGLNTGELFF. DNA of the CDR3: TGCAGCGTTAAAAGCGGTTTGAACACCGGGGAGCTGTTTTTT.

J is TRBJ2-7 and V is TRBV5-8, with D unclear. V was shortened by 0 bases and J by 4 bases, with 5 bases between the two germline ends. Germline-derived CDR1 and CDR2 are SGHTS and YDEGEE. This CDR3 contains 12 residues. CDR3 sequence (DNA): TGTGCCAGCAGCTTGGGCGGTTACGAGCAGTACTTC. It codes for CASSLGGYEQYF.

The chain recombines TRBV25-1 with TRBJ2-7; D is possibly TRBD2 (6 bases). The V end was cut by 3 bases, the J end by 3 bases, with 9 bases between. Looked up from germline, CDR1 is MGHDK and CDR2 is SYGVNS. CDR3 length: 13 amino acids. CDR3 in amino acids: CASSDWGGYEQYF. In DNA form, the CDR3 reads TGTGCCAGCAGTGATTGGGGAGGCTACGAGCAGTACTTC.

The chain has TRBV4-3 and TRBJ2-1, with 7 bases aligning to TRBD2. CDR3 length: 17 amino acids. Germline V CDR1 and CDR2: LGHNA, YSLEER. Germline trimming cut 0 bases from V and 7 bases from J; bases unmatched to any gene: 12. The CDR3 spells CASSQDLAGAQENEQFF. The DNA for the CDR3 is TGCGCCAGCAGCCAAGATCTGGCGGGAGCGCAGGAGAATGAGCAGTTCTTC.

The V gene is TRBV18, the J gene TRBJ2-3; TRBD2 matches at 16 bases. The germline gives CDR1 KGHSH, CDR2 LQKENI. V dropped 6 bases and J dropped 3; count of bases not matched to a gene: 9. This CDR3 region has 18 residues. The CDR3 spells CASSAGTSGRAWTDTQYF. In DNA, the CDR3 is TGTGCCAGCTCGGCTGGGACTAGCGGGAGGGCCTGGACAGATACGCAGTATTTT.

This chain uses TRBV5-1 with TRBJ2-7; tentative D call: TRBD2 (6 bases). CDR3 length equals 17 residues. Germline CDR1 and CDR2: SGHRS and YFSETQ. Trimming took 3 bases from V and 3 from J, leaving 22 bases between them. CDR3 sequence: CASSWDPRDSRSYEQYF. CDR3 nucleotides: TGCGCCAGCAGCTGGGACCCTCGGGACTCCAGGAGCTACGAGCAGTACTTC.

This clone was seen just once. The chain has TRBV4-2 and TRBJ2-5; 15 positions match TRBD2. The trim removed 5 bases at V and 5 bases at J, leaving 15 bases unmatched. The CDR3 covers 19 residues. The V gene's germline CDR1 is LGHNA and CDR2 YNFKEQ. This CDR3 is CASSSHTGTSGRLGETQYF. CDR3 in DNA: TGTGCCAGCAGCTCCCATACGGGGACTAGCGGGAGGTTGGGGGAGACCCAGTACTTC.

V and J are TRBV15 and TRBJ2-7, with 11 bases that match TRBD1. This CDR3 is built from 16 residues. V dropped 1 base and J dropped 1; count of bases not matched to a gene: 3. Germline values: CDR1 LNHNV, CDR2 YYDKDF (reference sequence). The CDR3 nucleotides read TGTGCCACCAGCAGAGCCGGGGACAGGGGGTCCTACGAGCAGTACTTC. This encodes CATSRAGDRGSYEQYF.

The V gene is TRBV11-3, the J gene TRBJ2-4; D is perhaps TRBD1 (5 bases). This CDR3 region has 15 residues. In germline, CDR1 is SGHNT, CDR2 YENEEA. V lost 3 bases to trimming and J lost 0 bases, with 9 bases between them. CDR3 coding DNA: TGTGCCAGCAGCTTGATGGGGCCAGCCAAAAACATTCAGTACTTC. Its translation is CASSLMGPAKNIQYF.

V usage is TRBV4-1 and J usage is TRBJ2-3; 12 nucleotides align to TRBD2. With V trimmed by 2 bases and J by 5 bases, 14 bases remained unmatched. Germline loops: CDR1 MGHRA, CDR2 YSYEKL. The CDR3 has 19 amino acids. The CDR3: CASSQPRLAGVGRVDTQYF. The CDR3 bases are TGCGCCAGCAGCCAACCGCGACTAGCGGGAGTGGGACGGGTAGATACGCAGTATTTT.

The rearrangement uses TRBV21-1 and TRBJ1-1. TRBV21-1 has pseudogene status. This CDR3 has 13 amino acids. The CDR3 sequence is CASSGGGVSEAFF. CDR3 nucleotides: TGTGCCAGCAGCGGGGGAGGGGTCTCTGAAGCTTTCTTT.

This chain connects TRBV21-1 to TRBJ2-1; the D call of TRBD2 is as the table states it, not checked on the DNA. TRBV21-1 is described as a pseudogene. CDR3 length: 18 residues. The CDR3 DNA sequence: TGTGCCAGCAGCAAAAGCCCTCCGGGACTAGCGATTTACAATGAGCAGTTCTTC. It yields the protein CASSKSPPGLAIYNEQFF.

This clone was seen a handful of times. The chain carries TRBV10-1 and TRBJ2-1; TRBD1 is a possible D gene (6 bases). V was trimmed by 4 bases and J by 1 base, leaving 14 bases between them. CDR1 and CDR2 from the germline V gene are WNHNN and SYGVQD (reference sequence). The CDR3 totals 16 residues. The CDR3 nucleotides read TGCGCCAGCAGTGGAATACAGGGAGCGTCCTACAATGAGCAGTTCTTC. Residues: CASSGIQGASYNEQFF.

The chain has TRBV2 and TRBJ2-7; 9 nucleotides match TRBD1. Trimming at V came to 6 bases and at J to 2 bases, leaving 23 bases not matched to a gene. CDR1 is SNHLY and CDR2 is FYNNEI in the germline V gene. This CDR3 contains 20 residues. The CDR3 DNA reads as TGTGCCAGCAGCTGCCCCCTGCGGCGGTCCCGGGACAGGGACCCCTACGAGCAGTACTTC. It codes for CASSCPLRRSRDRDPYEQYF. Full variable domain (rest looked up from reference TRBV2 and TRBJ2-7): EPEVTQTPSHQVTQMGQEVILRCVPISNHLYFYWYRQILGQKVEFLVSFYNNEISEKSEIFDDQFSVERPDGSNFTLKIRSTKLEDSAMYFCASSCPLRRSRDRDPYEQYFGPGTRLTVT.